This T cell receptor (beta chain) was obtained from a study of blood T cell repertoires in COVID-19. At the level of the study: COVID-19 samples, acute and convalescent, were from the United States, Italy and Spain. The analysed material was cDNA or gDNA that came from T cells, B-cell-depleted T cells, or PBMCs.

Under the authors' procedure: The assay estimated nucleated cells by amplifying reference gene primers. Profiled with immunoSEQ multiplex PCR; TCRdb holds only in-frame clones, not every one. The V and J calls and the clone size are those of that table, but D and trimming were determined from the DNA. This sample has 110,000 to 150,000 clones, with over 75% found just once. The count of this clone is one. Germline V gives CDR1 LNHDA, CDR2 SQIVND (reference sequence). V shed 1 base and J 3 bases; nucleotides not matched to a gene: 5. There are 16 residues in the CDR3. This TCR came from a man aged 50 to 59 with acute or convalescent COVID-19. The source material was peripheral blood. This chain joins TRBV19 and TRBJ2-2; 7 bases fit TRBD2. CDR3 amino acids: CASSIGRGGHTGELFF. CDR3 DNA sequence: TGTGCCAGTAGTATAGGACGGGGAGGGCACACCGGGGAGCTGTTTTTT. The entire variable domain, with the rest obtained from reference TRBV19 and TRBJ2-2, is as follows: DGGITQSPKYLFRKEGQNVTLSCEQNLNHDAMYWYRQDPGQGLRLIYYSQIVNDFQKGDIAEGYSVSREKKESFPLTVTSAQKNPTAFYLCASSIGRGGHTGELFFGEGSRLTVL.